Below, 25 T cell receptor beta chains from the same sample are listed, as sequenced in a study of long-term antiretroviral therapy in people with HIV. The assay used was immunoSEQ (version v3.0), run at survey level. Sequenced by immunoSEQ multiplex PCR; TCRdb stores in-frame clones only, minus some. This table has more than 20,000 clones, about 91% appearing once. This specimen consisted of unsorted PBMCs, obtained 1.8 years before starting antiretroviral therapy. Receptors were obtained from a man in his fifties or sixties with HIV.

In its sample, this clone was seen once. The chain has TRBV6-1 and TRBJ2-7; D is unclear. CDR3 length equals 14 residues. The ends were cut back, 7 bases at V and 0 bases at J, with 13 bases in the middle. Germline-derived CDR1 and CDR2 are MNHNS and SASEGT. CDR3 sequence reads: CASNTAPSSYEQYF. In DNA form, the CDR3 reads TGTGCCAGCAACACAGCCCCCTCCTCCTACGAGCAGTACTTC.

The V gene is TRBV5-4, the J gene TRBJ2-7; either TRBD1 or TRBD2 may supply D (5 bases each). Germline V gene data show CDR1 as SGHNT and CDR2 as YYREEE (reference sequence). This CDR3 contains 15 residues. V lost 3 bases and J 9 bases, leaving 22 bases between the germline ends. The CDR3: CASSSSGTGPRVQYF. DNA of the CDR3: TGTGCCAGCAGCTCCTCCGGGACGGGCCCCAGAGTGCAGTACTTC.

A single count supports this clone. This sequence joins TRBV5-1 and TRBJ1-6, with D possibly matching TRBD1 (6 bases). CDR3 length equals 15 residues. V dropped 4 bases and J dropped 3 bases, with 11 bases sitting between them. The germline gives CDR1 SGHRS, CDR2 YFSETQ. The CDR3 nucleotides are TGCGCCAGCAGCAACACAGGGAGCTATAATTCACCCCTCCACTTT. Protein product: CASSNTGSYNSPLHF. The complete variable domain, with remaining parts taken from reference TRBV5-1 and TRBJ1-6, reads KAGVTQTPRYLIKTRGQQVTLSCSPISGHRSVSWYQQTPGQGLQFLFEYFSETQRNKGNFPGRFSGRQFSNSRSEMNVSTLELGDSALYLCASSNTGSYNSPLHFGNGTRLTVT.

V gene TRBV30 combines with J gene TRBJ2-3, with 8 positions matching TRBD2. This CDR3 region has 14 residues. The germline gives CDR1 GTSNPN, CDR2 SVGIG (reference sequence). V was pared by 3 bases and J by 5 bases, with 7 bases of the junction left unmatched. CDR3 sequence: CAWSKVAGLDTQYF. The CDR3 region has the DNA TGTGCCTGGAGCAAGGTAGCGGGGTTAGATACGCAGTATTTT.

Written as DNA, the CDR3 is TGCGCCAGCAGCCAAGGGACAGGGATCACCTACGAGCAGTACTTC. This encodes CASSQGTGITYEQYF. V and J are TRBV4-1 and TRBJ2-7; 8 bases align to TRBD1. Germline V lookup: CDR1 MGHRA, CDR2 YSYEKL. The CDR3 contains 15 residues. V shed 1 base and J 2 bases; nucleotides not matched to a gene: 4.

Points on this clone: Within the sample, other DNA sequences also encode this same CDR3. The chain employs TRBV5-1 and TRBJ1-1; possible D gene TRBD1, 6 bases. CDR3 length: 14 residues. Deletions cut 2 bases from V and 3 bases from J, with 11 bases between. Germline values: CDR1 SGHRS, CDR2 YFSETQ. For the CDR3, the DNA is TGCGCCAGCAGCTTAGGGGGTTCGGACACTGAAGCTTTCTTT. Translation gives CASSLGGSDTEAFF.

Concerning this clone itself: Compared with germline, one end of the junction differs, possibly owing to a read error. The gene calls are TRBV7-7 and TRBJ2-5; D might be TRBD2 (5 bases). Germline lookup yields CDR1 SSHAT and CDR2 FNYEAQ (reference sequence). The CDR3 contains 14 residues. The CDR3 loop reads CASSPTGSQETQYF. The CDR3 nucleotides read TGTGCTAGCAGCCCCACGGGATCCCAAGAGACCCAGTACTTC.

This chain connects TRBV2 to TRBJ2-5; TRBD1 might be the D (5 bases). The CDR3 runs 14 residues. Germline V lookup: CDR1 SNHLY, CDR2 FYNNEI. V was shortened by 6 bases and J by 1 base, with 12 bases between the two germline ends. The CDR3 spells CASSRVLPQETQYF. In nucleotides, the CDR3 is TGTGCCAGCAGCAGGGTTCTACCCCAAGAGACCCAGTACTTC.

This clone was observed a handful of times. The chain is built from TRBV7-6 and TRBJ2-7; the match to TRBD2 covers 7 bases. CDR3 size: 16 residues. Germline CDR1 is SGHVS and CDR2 is FNYEAQ. Unmatched junction bases numbered 8, after V lost 3 bases and J lost 0 bases. CDR3 nucleotides: TGTGCCAGCAGCTTCCATCCGGGGGGTAGCTCCTACGAGCAGTACTTC. It yields the protein CASSFHPGGSSYEQYF.

This clone was detected once. The chain joins TRBV5-1 to TRBJ1-5, with D tentatively TRBD1 (6 bases). The CDR3 spans 15 residues. Trimming left V 4 bases short and J 4 bases short, with 15 bases between. Germline V gene sequence: CDR1 SGHRS, CDR2 YFSETQ. The CDR3, as DNA: TGCGCCAGCAGCGCGCAGGGGATCGGTAATCAGCCCCAGCATTTT. Translating gives CASSAQGIGNQPQHF.

The V gene is TRBV18, the J gene TRBJ2-7; D is possibly TRBD1 (6 bases). The ends were cut back, 2 bases at V and 3 bases at J, with 20 bases in the middle. CDR1 and CDR2 (germline): KGHSH, LQKENI. This CDR3 is built from 17 residues. CDR3 amino acids: CASSPISTGQTVYEQYF. The CDR3, as DNA: TGTGCCAGCTCACCAATTTCCACCGGACAGACAGTCTACGAGCAGTACTTC.

V and J are TRBV7-2 and TRBJ1-5; no clear D gene. The germline gives CDR1 SGHTA, CDR2 FQGNSA. The length of the CDR3 is 13 residues. Trimming cost V 2 bases and J 5 bases, with 7 bases left between them. CDR3 DNA: TGTGCCAGCAGCTTATATGGCGATCAGCCCCAGCATTTT. Its translation: CASSLYGDQPQHF.

The V gene is TRBV5-4, the J gene TRBJ2-2; weak D call: TRBD2 (6 bases). The V and J ends lost 10 bases and 1 base respectively, with 14 bases between them. The CDR3 extends over 14 amino acids. Germline loops: CDR1 SGHNT, CDR2 YYREEE (reference sequence). Here the CDR3 reads CAGAAGKNTGELFF. The CDR3 DNA follows: TGTGCCGGTGCCGCGGGAAAGAACACCGGGGAGCTGTTTTTT.

This chain joins TRBV5-1 and TRBJ1-1; 8 nucleotides match TRBD1. This CDR3 region has 14 residues. Trimming at V came to 1 base and at J to 4 bases, leaving 3 bases not matched to a gene. From germline, CDR1 is SGHRS and CDR2 YFSETQ. Here the CDR3 reads CASSLSGQATEAFF. The CDR3 DNA sequence: TGCGCCAGCAGCTTGTCGGGACAGGCCACTGAAGCTTTCTTT. Full variable domain (remainder filled in from reference TRBV5-1 and TRBJ1-1): KAGVTQTPRYLIKTRGQQVTLSCSPISGHRSVSWYQQTPGQGLQFLFEYFSETQRNKGNFPGRFSGRQFSNSRSEMNVSTLELGDSALYLCASSLSGQATEAFFGQGTRLTVV.

The chain recombines TRBV28 with TRBJ2-7; D call uncertain. Germline V gives CDR1 MDHEN, CDR2 SYDVKM. The CDR3 loop spans 14 amino acids. Trimming left V 6 bases short and J 0 bases short, with 12 bases between. Here the CDR3 DNA reads TGTGCCAGCAGAACCGGGCCCATCTCCTACGAGCAGTACTTC. Protein: CASRTGPISYEQYF.

V gene TRBV6-5 combines with J gene TRBJ2-3, with 8 positions matching TRBD2. The junction had 4 bases not matched to a gene; V was cut back by 5 bases and J by 0 bases. Germline V lookup: CDR1 MNHEY, CDR2 SVGAGI. The CDR3 has 15 amino acids. CDR3 in DNA: TGTGCCAGCAGTACGGGGGGGTTGAGCACAGATACGCAGTATTTT. This encodes CASSTGGLSTDTQYF.

This chain uses TRBV7-2 with TRBJ2-7, with TRBD2 identical over 11 bases. The germline V gene has CDR1 SGHTA and CDR2 FQGNSA. The CDR3 runs to 16 residues. With 1 base clipped from V and 4 bases from J, the junction kept 6 bases outside the gene matches. The CDR3 DNA is TGTGCCAGCAGCTTAGGGGTACTAGCGGGGGTTTACGAGCAGTACTTC. Amino acid sequence: CASSLGVLAGVYEQYF.

This chain joins TRBV13 and TRBJ2-7; 7 bases agree with TRBD2. Germline CDR1 reads PRHDT; CDR2 reads FYEKMQ (reference sequence). With V trimmed by 3 bases and J by 6 bases, 5 bases remained unmatched. The CDR3 loop spans 13 amino acids. CDR3 region: CASSFRTSREQYF. The CDR3 nucleotides are TGTGCCAGCAGCTTCCGGACTAGTCGCGAGCAGTACTTC.

The J gene is TRBJ2-7, the V gene TRBV7-9, with unresolved D. Looked up from germline, CDR1 is SEHNR and CDR2 is FQNEAQ (reference sequence). This CDR3 spans 14 amino acids. V dropped 2 bases and J dropped 1 base, with 9 bases sitting between them. The CDR3 DNA sequence: TGTGCCAGCAGCTTACTCGACATTTCCTACGAGCAGTACTTC. It encodes CASSLLDISYEQYF.

The chain uses TRBV20-1 and TRBJ1-2; D not resolved. Trimming shortened V by 0 bases and J by 5 bases, and 1 base separated the two germline ends. Per germline, CDR1 DFQATT and CDR2 SNEGSKA (reference sequence). This CDR3 spans 10 amino acids. CDR3 coding DNA: TGCAGTGCTAGAGATTATGGCTACACCTTC. Translation gives CSARDYGYTF.

The rearrangement links TRBV5-1 to TRBJ2-7; 8 nucleotides align to TRBD1. The CDR3 extends over 14 amino acids. Germline CDR1 reads SGHRS; CDR2 reads YFSETQ. J gave up 6 bases and V 4 bases, and 9 bases lay outside the gene matches. For the CDR3, the DNA is TGCGCCAGCAGCCAAGGGACAGGAGAGACCGAGCAGTACTTC. This gives the protein CASSQGTGETEQYF.

This clone was counted once. The V gene is TRBV6-6, the J gene TRBJ1-4; D not resolved. This CDR3 is built from 16 residues. Trimming removed 4 bases at V and 6 bases at J, with 18 bases between. The germline V gene encodes CDR1 MNHNY and CDR2 SVGAGI (reference sequence). The CDR3 DNA reads TGTGCCAGCAGTTCTAAAAAGGACGGGTGGCATGAAAAACTGTTTTTT. Its protein product is CASSSKKDGWHEKLFF.

The V call is TRBV18, the J call TRBJ1-5, with 8 bases that match TRBD1. The trim removed 1 base at V and 6 bases at J, leaving 14 bases unmatched. CDR3 length: 18 residues. Per germline, CDR1 KGHSH and CDR2 LQKENI. The CDR3 sequence: CASSPLPPMTGDGQPQHF. CDR3 DNA: TGTGCCAGCTCACCACTCCCCCCGATGACAGGGGATGGTCAGCCCCAGCATTTT.

The chain combines TRBV7-6 with TRBJ2-5; TRBD1 might be the D (6 bases). V was cut by 4 bases and J by 2 bases, with 14 bases left in between. Germline CDR1 reads SGHVS; CDR2 reads FNYEAQ. This CDR3 region has 15 residues. For the CDR3, the DNA is TGTGCCAGCAGCTCGCGGACAGCTTCGCAAGAGACCCAGTACTTC. Protein sequence: CASSSRTASQETQYF.

The J gene is TRBJ1-2, the V gene TRBV4-1; D is ambiguous. V gave up 4 bases and J gave up 8 bases, with 20 bases separating them. This CDR3 contains 15 residues. From germline, CDR1 is MGHRA and CDR2 YSYEKL. CDR3 nucleotide sequence: TGCGCCAGCAGCCTGCAAGGGTACGAATCGGACGGCTACACCTTC. Translation: CASSLQGYESDGYTF.